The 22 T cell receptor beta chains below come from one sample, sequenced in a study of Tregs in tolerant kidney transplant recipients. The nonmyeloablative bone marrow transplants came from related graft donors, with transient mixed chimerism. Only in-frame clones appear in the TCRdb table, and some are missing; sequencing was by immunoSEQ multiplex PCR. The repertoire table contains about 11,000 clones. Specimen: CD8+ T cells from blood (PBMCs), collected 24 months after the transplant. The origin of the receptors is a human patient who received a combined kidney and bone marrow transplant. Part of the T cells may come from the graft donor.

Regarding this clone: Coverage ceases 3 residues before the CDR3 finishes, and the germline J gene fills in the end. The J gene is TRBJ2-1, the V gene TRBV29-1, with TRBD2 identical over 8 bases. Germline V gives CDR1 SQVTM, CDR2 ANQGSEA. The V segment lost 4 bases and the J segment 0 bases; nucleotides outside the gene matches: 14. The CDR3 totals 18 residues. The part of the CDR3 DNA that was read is TGCAGCGTTGCGGCGGGACTAGAGGACGGTGGCTCCTACAATGAG. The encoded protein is CSVAAGLEDGGSYNE. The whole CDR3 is CSVAAGLEDGGSYNEQFF.

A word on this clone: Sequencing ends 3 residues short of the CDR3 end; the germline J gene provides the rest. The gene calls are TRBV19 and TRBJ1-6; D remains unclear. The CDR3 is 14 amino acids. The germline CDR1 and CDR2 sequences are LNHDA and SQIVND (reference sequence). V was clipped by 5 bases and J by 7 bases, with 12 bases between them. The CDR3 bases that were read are TGTGCCAGTAGTCCCCGGGGAGCGAATTCACCC. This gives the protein CASSPRGANSP. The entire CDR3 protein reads CASSPRGANSPLHF.

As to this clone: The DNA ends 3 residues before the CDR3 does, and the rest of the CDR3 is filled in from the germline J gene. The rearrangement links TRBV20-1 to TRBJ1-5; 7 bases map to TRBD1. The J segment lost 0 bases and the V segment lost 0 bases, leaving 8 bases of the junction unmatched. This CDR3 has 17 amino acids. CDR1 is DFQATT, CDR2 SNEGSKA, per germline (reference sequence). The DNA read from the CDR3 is TGCAGTGCTAGAGATCGGGACAGCGTGTATAGCAATCAGCCC. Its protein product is CSARDRDSVYSNQP. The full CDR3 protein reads CSARDRDSVYSNQPQHF.

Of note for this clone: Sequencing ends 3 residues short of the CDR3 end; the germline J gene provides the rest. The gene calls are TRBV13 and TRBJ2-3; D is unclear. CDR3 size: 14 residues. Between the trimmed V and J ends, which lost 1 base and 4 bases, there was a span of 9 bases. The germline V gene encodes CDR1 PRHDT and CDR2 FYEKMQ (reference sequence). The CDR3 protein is CASSLEPPADTQYF. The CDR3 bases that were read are TGTGCCAGCAGCTTAGAACCCCCGGCAGATACG.

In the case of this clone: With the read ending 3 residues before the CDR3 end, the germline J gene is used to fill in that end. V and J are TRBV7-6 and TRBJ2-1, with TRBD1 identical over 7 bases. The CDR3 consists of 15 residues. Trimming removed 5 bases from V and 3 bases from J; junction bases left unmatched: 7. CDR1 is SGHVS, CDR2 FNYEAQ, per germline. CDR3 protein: CASSNRGEGYNEQFF. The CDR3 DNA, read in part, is TGTGCCAGCAGCAACAGGGGAGAGGGCTACAATGAG.

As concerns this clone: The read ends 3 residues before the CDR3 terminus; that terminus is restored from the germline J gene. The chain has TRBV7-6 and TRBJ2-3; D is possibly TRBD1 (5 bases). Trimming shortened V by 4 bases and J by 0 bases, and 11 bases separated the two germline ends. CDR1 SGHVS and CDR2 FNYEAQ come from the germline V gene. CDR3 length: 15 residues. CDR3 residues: CASSSTGVSTDTQYF. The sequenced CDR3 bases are TGTGCCAGCAGCTCTACAGGAGTAAGCACAGATACG. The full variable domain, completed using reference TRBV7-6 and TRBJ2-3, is GAGVSQSPRYKVTKRGQDVALRCDPISGHVSLYWYRQALGQGPEFLTYFNYEAQQDKSGLPNDRFSAERPEGSISTLTIQRTEQRDSAMYRCASSSTGVSTDTQYFGPGTRLTVL.

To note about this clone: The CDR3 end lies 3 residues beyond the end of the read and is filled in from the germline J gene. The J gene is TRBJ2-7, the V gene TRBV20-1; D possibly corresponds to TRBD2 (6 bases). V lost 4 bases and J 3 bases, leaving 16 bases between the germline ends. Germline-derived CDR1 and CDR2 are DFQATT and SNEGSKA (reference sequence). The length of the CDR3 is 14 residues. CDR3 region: CSATPPGVGYEQYF. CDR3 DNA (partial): TGCAGTGCTACCCCCCCGGGGGTGGGCTACGAG.

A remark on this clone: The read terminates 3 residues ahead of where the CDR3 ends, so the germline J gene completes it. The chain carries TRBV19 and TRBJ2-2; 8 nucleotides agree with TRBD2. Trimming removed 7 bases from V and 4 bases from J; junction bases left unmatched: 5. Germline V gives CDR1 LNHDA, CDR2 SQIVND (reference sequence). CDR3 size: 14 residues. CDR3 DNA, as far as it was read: TGTGCCAGTACTCTCGGGGGGGCCACCGGGGAG. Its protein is CASTLGGATGE. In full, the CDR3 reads CASTLGGATGELFF.

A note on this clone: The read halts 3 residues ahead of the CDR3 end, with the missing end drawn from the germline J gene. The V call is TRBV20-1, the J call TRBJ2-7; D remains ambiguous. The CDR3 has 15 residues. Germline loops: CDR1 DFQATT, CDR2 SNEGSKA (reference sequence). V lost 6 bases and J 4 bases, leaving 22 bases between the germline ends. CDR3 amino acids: CSANTPGPAHYEQYF. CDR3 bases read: TGCAGTGCCAATACACCGGGTCCTGCCCATTACGAG.

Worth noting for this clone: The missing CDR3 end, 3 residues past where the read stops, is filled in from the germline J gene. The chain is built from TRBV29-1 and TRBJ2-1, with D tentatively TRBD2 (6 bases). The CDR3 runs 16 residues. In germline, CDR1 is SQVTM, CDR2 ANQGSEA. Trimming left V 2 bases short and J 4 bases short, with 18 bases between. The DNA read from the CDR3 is TGCAGCGTTGAAATGGCGGGGCGGGCTGGGTACAATGAG. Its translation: CSVEMAGRAGYNE. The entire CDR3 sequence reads CSVEMAGRAGYNEQFF.

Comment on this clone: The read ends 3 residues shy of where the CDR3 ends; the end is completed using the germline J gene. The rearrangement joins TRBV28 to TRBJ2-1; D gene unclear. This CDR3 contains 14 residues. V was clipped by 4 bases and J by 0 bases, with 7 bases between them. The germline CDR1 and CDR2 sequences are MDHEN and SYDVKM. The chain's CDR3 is CASSYSGSYNEQFF. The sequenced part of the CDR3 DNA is TGTGCCAGCAGTTACTCGGGCTCCTACAATGAG.

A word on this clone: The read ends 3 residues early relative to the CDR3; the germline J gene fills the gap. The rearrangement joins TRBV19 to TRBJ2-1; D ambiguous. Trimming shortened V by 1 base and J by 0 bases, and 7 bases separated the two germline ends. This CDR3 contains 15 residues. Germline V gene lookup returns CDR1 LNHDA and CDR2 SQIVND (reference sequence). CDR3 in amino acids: CASSIGRSSYNEQFF. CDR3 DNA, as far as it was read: TGTGCCAGTAGTATAGGGCGGAGCTCCTACAATGAG.

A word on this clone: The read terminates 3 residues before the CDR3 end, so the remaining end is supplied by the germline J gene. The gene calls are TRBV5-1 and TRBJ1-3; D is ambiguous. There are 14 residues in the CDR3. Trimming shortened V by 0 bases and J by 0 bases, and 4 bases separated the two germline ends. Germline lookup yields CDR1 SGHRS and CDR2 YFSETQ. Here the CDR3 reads CASSLVSSGNTIYF. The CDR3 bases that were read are TGCGCCAGCAGCTTGGTCAGCTCTGGAAACACC.

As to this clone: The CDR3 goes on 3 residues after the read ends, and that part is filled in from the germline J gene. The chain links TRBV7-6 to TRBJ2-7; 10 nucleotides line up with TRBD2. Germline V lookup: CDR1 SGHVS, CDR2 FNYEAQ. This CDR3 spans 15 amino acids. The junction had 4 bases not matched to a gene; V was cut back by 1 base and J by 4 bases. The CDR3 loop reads CASSLESSGRYEQYF. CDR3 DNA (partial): TGTGCCAGCAGCTTAGAGTCTAGCGGGAGATACGAG.

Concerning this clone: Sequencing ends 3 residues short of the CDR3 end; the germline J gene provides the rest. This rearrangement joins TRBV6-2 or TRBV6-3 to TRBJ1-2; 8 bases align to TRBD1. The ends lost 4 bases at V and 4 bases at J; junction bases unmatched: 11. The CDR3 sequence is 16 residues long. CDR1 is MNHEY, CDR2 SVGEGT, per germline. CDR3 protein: CASSSIDRGISYGYTF. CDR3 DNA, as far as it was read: TGTGCCAGCAGTTCAATCGACAGGGGTATCAGCTATGGC.

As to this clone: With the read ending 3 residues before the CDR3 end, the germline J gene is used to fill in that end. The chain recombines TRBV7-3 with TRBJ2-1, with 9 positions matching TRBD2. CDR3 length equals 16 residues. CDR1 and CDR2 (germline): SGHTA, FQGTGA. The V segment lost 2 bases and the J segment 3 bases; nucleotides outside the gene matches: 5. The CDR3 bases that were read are TGTGCCAGCAGCTTATGGGCTAGCGGGATCTACAATGAG. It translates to CASSLWASGIYNE. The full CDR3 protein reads CASSLWASGIYNEQFF.

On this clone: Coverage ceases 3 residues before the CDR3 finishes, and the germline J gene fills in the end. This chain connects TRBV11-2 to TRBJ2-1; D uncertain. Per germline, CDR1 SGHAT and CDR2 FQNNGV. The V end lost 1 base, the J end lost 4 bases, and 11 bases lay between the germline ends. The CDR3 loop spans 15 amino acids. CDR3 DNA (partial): TGTGCCAGCAGCTTAGGTCCGGGTAAATACAATGAG. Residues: CASSLGPGKYNE. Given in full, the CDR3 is CASSLGPGKYNEQFF.

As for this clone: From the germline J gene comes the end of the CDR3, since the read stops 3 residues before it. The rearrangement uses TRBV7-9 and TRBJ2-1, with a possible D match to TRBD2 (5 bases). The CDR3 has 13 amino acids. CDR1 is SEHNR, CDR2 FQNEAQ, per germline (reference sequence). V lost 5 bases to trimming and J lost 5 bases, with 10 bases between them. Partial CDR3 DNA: TGTGCCAGCAGCCCGGTGAGGGACAATGAG. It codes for CASSPVRDNE. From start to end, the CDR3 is CASSPVRDNEQFF.

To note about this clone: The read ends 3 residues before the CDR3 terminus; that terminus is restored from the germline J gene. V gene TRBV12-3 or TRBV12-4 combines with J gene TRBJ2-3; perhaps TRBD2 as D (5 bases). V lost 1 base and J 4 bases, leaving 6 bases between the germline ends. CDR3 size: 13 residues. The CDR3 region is CASSLVRADTQYF. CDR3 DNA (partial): TGTGCCAGCAGTTTAGTGAGGGCAGATACG.

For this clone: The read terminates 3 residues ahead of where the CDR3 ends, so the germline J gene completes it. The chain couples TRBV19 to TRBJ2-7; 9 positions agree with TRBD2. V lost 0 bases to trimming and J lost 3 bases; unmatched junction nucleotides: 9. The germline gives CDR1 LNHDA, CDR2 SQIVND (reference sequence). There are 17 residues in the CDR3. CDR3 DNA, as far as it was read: TGTGCCAGTAGTATAGAATCGGGGCTAGCGGGAATCTACGAG. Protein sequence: CASSIESGLAGIYE. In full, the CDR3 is CASSIESGLAGIYEQYF.

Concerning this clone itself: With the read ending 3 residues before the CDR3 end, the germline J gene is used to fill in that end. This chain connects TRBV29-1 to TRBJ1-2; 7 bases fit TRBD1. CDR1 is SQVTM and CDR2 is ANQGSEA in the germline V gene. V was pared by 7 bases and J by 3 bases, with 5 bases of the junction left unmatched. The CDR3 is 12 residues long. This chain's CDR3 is CSAEGTDYGYTF. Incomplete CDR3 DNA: TGCAGCGCCGAGGGGACAGACTATGGC.

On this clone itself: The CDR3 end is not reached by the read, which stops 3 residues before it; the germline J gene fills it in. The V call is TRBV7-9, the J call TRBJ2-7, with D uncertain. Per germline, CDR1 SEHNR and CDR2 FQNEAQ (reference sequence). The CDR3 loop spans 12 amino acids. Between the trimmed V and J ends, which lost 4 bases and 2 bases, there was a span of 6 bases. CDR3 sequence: CASSSDTYEQYF. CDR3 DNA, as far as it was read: TGTGCCAGCAGCTCCGACACCTACGAG.